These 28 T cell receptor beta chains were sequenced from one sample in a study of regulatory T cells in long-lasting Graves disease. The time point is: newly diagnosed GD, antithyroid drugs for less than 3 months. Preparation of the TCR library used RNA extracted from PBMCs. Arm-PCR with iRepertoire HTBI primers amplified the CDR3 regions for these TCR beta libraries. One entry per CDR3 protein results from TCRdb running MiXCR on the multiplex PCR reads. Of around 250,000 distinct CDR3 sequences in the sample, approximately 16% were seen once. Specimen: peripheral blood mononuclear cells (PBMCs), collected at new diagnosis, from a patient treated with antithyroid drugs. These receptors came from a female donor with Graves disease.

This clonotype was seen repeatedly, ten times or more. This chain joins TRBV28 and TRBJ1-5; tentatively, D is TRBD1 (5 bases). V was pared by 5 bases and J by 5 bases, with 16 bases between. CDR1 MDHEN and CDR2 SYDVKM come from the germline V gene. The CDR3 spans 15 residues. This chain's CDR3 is CASSPTGAQDQPQHF. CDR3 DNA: TGTGCCAGCAGTCCCACTGGGGCTCAGGATCAGCCCCAGCATTTT. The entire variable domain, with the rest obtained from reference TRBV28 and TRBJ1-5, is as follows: DVKVTQSSRYLVKRTGEKVFLECVQDMDHENMFWYRQDPGLGLRLIYFSYDVKMKEKGDIPEGYSVSREKKERFSLILESASTNQTSMYLCASSPTGAQDQPQHFGDGTRLSIL.

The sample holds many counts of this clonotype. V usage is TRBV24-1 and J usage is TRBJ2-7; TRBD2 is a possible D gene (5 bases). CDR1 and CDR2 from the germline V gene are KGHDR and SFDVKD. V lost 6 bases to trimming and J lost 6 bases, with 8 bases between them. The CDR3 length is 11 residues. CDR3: CATSSGSEQYF. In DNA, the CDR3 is TGTGCCACCAGTAGTGGGAGCGAGCAGTACTTC.

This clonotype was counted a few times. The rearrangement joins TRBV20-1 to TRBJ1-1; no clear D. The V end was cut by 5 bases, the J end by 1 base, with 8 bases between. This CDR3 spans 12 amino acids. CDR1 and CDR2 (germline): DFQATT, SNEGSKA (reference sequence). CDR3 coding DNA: TGCAGTGCTTCCACAGCGAACACTGAAGCTTTCTTT. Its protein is CSASTANTEAFF.

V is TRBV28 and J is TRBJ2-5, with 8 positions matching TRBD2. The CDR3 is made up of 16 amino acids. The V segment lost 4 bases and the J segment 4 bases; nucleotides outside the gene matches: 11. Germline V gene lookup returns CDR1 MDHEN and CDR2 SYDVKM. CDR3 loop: CASSSFSAGEAETQYF. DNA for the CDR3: TGTGCCAGCAGTTCCTTTTCAGCGGGAGAGGCAGAGACCCAGTACTTC.

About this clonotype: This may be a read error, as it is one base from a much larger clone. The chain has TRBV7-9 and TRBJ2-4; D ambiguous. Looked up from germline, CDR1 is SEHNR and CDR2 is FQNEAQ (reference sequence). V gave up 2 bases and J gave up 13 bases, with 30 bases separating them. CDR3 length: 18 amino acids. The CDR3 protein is CASSLKGSADSSYNEQYF. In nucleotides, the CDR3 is TGTGCCAGCAGCTTAAAAGGGTCAGCCGATAGCTCCTACAATGAGCAGTACTTC.

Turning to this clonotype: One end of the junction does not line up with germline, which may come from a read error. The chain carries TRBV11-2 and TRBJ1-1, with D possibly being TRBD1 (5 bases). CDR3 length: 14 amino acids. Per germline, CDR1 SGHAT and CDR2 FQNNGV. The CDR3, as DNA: TGTGCCAACAGCTCAGGAGAAGGGGTCACTGAAGCTTTCTTT. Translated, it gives CANSSGEGVTEAFF.

CDR3 loop: CASSLLTSGSYEQYF. Written as DNA, the CDR3 is TGTGCCAGCAGTTTACTAACTAGCGGGAGTTACGAGCAGTACTTC. The rearrangement joins TRBV28 to TRBJ2-7; 11 bases are shared with TRBD2. Germline V gene lookup returns CDR1 MDHEN and CDR2 SYDVKM. This CDR3 is 15 amino acids long. The J segment lost 4 bases and the V segment lost 2 bases, leaving 4 bases of the junction unmatched. Full variable domain (remainder filled in from reference TRBV28 and TRBJ2-7): DVKVTQSSRYLVKRTGEKVFLECVQDMDHENMFWYRQDPGLGLRLIYFSYDVKMKEKGDIPEGYSVSREKKERFSLILESASTNQTSMYLCASSLLTSGSYEQYFGPGTRLTVT.

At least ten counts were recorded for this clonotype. The CDR3 loop reads CASRSLNTEAFF. The CDR3 bases are TGTGCCAGCCGGTCGTTGAACACTGAAGCTTTCTTT. V gene TRBV12-3 or TRBV12-4 combines with J gene TRBJ1-1; D is unclear. The CDR3 is made up of 12 amino acids. V gave up 8 bases and J gave up 0 bases, with 7 bases separating them.

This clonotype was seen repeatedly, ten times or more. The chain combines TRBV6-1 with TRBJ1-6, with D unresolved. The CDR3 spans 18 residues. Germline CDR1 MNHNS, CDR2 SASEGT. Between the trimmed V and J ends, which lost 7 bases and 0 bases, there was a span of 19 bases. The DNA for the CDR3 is TGTGCCAGCAATGGTCTCGGGTCCCTGAGCTCCTATAATTCACCCCTCCACTTT. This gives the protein CASNGLGSLSSYNSPLHF.

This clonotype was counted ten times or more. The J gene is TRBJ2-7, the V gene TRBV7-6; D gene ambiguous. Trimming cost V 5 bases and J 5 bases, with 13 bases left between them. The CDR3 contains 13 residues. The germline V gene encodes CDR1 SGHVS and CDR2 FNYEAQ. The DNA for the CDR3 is TGTGCCAGCAGCACTCAGCTGGGCCACGAGCAGTACTTC. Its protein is CASSTQLGHEQYF.

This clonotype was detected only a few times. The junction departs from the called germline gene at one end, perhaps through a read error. The CDR3 region is CAGSLRYEQYF. The CDR3 region has the DNA TGTGCCGGCAGTTTAAGGTACGAGCAGTACTTC. The rearrangement joins TRBV12-3 or TRBV12-4 to TRBJ2-7; D gene uncertain. The CDR3 sequence is 11 residues long.

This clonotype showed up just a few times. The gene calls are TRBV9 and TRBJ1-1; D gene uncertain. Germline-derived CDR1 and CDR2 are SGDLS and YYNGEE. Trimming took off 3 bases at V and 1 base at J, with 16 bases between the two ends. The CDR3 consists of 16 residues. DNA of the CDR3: TGTGCCAGCAGCGCCTACTTGGGGATGAGGAACACTGAAGCTTTCTTT. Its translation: CASSAYLGMRNTEAFF.

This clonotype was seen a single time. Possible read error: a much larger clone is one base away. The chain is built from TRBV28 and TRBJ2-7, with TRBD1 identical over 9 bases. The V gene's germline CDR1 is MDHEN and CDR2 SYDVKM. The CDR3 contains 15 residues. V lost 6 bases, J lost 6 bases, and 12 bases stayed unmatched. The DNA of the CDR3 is TGTGCCAGCAGACGCCGGGACAGGGCCATTAGCGAGCAGTACTTC. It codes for CASRRRDRAISEQYF. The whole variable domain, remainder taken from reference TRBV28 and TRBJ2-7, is DVKVTQSSRYLVKRTGEKVFLECVQDMDHENMFWYRQDPGLGLRLIYFSYDVKMKEKGDIPEGYSVSREKKERFSLILESASTNQTSMYLCASRRRDRAISEQYFGPGTRLTVT.

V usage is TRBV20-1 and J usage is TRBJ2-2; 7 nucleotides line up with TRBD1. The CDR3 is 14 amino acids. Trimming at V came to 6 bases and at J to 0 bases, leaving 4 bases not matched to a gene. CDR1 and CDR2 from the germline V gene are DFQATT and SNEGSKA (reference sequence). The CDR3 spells CSADQGANTGELFF. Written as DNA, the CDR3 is TGCAGTGCAGACCAGGGGGCGAACACCGGGGAGCTGTTTTTT.

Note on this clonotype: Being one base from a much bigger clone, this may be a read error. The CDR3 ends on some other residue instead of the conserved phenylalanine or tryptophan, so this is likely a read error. This chain's CDR3 is CSAFQRGGPPLNEQFL. The CDR3 DNA follows: TGCAGTGCTTTTCAAAGAGGGGGCCCCCCCCTCAATGAGCAGTTCCTC. This chain connects TRBV20-1 to TRBJ2-1; 7 positions match TRBD1. This CDR3 region has 16 residues. Germline trimming cut 5 bases from V and 6 bases from J; bases unmatched to any gene: 16. The germline gives CDR1 DFQATT, CDR2 SNEGSKA (reference sequence).

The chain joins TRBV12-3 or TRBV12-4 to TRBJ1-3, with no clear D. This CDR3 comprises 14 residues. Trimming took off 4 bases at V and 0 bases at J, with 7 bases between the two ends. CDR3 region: CASSWAVSGNTIYF. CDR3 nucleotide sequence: TGTGCCAGCAGTTGGGCAGTCTCTGGAAACACCATATATTTT.

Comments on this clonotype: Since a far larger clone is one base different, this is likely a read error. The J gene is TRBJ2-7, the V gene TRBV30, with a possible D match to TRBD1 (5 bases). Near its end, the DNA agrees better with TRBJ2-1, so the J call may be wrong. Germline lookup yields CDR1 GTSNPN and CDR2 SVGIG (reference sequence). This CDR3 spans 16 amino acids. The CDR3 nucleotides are TGTGCCTGGGCCCGTTACAGGCAAAGCTCCTACAATGAGCAGTTCTTC. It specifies CAWARYRQSSYNEQFF.

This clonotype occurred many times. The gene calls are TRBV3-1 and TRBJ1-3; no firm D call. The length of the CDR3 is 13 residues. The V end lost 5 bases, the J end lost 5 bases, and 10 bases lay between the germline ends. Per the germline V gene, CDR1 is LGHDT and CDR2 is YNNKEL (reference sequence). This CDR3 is CASSKTGRNTIYF. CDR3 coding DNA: TGTGCCAGCAGCAAAACGGGCAGAAACACCATATATTTT.

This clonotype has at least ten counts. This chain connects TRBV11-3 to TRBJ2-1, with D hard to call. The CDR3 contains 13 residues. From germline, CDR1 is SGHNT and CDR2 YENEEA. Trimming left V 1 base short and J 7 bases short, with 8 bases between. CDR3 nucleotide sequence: TGTGCCAGCAGCTTAGTCAGCACTAATGAGCAGTTCTTC. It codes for CASSLVSTNEQFF. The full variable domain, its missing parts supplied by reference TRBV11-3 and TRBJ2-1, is EAGVVQSPRYKIIEKKQPVAFWCNPISGHNTLYWYLQNLGQGPELLIRYENEEAVDDSQLPKDRFSAERLKGVDSTLKIQPAELGDSAVYLCASSLVSTNEQFFGPGTRLTVL.

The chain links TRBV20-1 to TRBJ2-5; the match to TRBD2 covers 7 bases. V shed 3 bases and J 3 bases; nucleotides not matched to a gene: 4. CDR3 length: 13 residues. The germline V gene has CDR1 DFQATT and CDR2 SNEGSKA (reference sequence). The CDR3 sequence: CSASSSGEETQYF. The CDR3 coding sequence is TGCAGTGCTAGTTCTAGCGGAGAAGAGACCCAGTACTTC.

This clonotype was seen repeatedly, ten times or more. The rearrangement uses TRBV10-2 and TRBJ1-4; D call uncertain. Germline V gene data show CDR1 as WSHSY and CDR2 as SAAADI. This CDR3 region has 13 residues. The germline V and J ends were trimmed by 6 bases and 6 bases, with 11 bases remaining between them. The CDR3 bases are TGCGCCAGCAGGGCCATTTTGGATGAAAAACTGTTTTTT. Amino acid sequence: CASRAILDEKLFF.

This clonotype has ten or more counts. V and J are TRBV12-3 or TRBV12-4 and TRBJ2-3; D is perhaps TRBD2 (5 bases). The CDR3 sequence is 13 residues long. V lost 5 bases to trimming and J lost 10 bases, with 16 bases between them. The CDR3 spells CASSPDYLRPQYF. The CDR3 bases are TGTGCCAGCAGTCCCGACTACCTACGCCCGCAGTATTTT.

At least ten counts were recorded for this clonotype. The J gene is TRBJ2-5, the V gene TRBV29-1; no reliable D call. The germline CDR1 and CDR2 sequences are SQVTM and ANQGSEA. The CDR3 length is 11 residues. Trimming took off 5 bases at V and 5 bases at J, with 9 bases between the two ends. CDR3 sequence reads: CSVLLGETQYF. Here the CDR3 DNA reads TGCAGCGTTCTCCTGGGGGAGACCCAGTACTTC.

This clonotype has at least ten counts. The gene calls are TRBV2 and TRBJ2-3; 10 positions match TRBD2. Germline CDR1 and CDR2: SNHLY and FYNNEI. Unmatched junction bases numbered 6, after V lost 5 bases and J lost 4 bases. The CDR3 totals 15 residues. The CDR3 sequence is CASSTSGTRADTQYF. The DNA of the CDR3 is TGTGCCAGCAGTACTAGCGGGACGCGTGCAGATACGCAGTATTTT. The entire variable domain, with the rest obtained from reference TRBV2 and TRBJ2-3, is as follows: EPEVTQTPSHQVTQMGQEVILRCVPISNHLYFYWYRQILGQKVEFLVSFYNNEISEKSEIFDDQFSVERPDGSNFTLKIRSTKLEDSAMYFCASSTSGTRADTQYFGPGTRLTVL.

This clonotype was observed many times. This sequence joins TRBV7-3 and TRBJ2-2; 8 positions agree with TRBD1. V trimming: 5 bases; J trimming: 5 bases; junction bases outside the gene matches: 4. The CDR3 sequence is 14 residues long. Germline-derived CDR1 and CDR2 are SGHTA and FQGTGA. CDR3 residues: CASSAGGVTGELFF. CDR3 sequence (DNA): TGTGCCAGCAGCGCAGGGGGCGTGACCGGGGAGCTGTTTTTT.

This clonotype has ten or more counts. The CDR3 spells CASSLETVQETQYF. The CDR3 DNA follows: TGTGCCAGCAGTTTAGAGACAGTCCAAGAGACCCAGTACTTC. This chain links TRBV12-3 or TRBV12-4 with TRBJ2-5; D may be TRBD1 (5 bases). Trimming left V 1 base short and J 1 base short, with 7 bases between. CDR3 length: 14 amino acids.

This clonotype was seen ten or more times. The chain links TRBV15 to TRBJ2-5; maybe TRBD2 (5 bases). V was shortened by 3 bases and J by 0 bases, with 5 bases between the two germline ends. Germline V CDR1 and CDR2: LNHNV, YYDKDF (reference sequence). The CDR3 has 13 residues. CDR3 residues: CATSRRDQETQYF. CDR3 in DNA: TGTGCCACCAGCAGGCGGGACCAAGAGACCCAGTACTTC.

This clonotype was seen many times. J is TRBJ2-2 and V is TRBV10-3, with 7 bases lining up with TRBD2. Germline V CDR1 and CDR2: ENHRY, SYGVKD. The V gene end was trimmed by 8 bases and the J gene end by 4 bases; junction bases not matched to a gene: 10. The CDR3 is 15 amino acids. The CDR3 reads CAIFAGTIGTGELFF. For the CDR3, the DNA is TGTGCCATCTTTGCCGGGACTATCGGCACCGGGGAGCTGTTTTTT.